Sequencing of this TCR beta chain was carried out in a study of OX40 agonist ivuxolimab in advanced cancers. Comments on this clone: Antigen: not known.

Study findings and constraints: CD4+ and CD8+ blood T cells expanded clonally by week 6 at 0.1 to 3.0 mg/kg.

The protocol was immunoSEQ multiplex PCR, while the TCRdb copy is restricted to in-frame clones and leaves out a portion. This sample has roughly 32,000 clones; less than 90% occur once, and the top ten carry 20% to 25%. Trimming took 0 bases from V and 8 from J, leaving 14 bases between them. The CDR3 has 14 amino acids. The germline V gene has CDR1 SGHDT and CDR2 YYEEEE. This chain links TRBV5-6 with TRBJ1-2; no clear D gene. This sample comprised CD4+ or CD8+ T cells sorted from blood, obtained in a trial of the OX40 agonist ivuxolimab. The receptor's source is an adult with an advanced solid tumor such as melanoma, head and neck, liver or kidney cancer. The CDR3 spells CASSLGITYGGYTF. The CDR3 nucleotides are TGTGCCAGCAGCTTGGGGATAACCTATGGAGGCTACACCTTC.